Each of the 19 T cell receptor beta chains below was sequenced from the same sample in a study of CD8 T cells in Susac syndrome. When the RNA was reverse transcribed, random hexamers were used with an input of roughly 0.45 to 1 ug. MiXCR, applied by TCRdb to the immunoSEQ multiplex PCR reads, yields one record per CDR3 protein. This table holds about 150,000 distinct CDR3 sequences, about 94% found once. Sequencing was done on a sample of CD8+ T cells from PBMCs. The source of these receptors is a human donor with multiple sclerosis.

In regard to this clonotype: One junction end disagrees with the germline gene, perhaps due to a read error. The genes are TRBV29-1 and TRBJ2-1, with D possibly being TRBD1 (5 bases). Germline loops: CDR1 SQVTM, CDR2 ANQGSEA. CDR3 size: 11 residues. CDR3 nucleotide sequence: TGCAGCGTTGAAGTCCGGGCAGGGTTTCGCTTC. Amino acid sequence: CSVEVRAGFRF.

This clonotype was seen just once. The chain couples TRBV7-8 to TRBJ2-3; tentatively, D is TRBD2 (5 bases). The CDR3 covers 16 residues. Looked up from germline, CDR1 is SGHVS and CDR2 is FQNEAQ. V was clipped by 5 bases and J by 0 bases, with 15 bases between them. In DNA, the CDR3 is TGTGCCAGCAGCCCCTCACTAGACACTAGCACAGATACGCAGTATTTT. Translated, it gives CASSPSLDTSTDTQYF.

The genes are TRBV7-9 and TRBJ2-7; D is perhaps TRBD1 (6 bases). V lost 5 bases and J lost 3, with 14 bases in between. The CDR3 consists of 14 residues. Germline assignment: CDR1 SEHNR and CDR2 FQNEAQ (reference sequence). CDR3 DNA: TGTGCCAGCAGCCTTAGACAGGCAGGCTACGAGCAGTACTTC. This gives the protein CASSLRQAGYEQYF.

This chain links TRBV20-1 with TRBJ1-1; no definite D call. This CDR3 has 11 amino acids. The V end lost 0 bases, the J end lost 8 bases, and 7 bases lay between the germline ends. CDR1 and CDR2 from the germline V gene are DFQATT and SNEGSKA (reference sequence). In DNA form, the CDR3 reads TGCAGTGCTAGAGATTATTTAGAAGCTTTCTTT. Its translation: CSARDYLEAFF.

This chain links TRBV7-9 with TRBJ2-7; D unclear. The CDR3 covers 12 residues. The germline V and J ends were trimmed by 1 base and 7 bases, with 8 bases remaining between them. Looked up from germline, CDR1 is SEHNR and CDR2 is FQNEAQ (reference sequence). This CDR3 is CASSLGVTEQYF. The CDR3 DNA sequence: TGTGCCAGCAGCTTAGGAGTGACAGAGCAGTACTTC.

This clonotype has a single count. The chain couples TRBV3-1 to TRBJ2-1; 14 nucleotides line up with TRBD2. The CDR3 covers 19 residues. The germline gives CDR1 LGHDT, CDR2 YNNKEL (reference sequence). The J segment lost 4 bases and the V segment lost 4 bases, leaving 12 bases of the junction unmatched. In DNA form, the CDR3 reads TGTGCCAGCAGCCCATCTCCTTGGACTAGCGGGGGGACTTACAATGAGCAGTTCTTC. It codes for CASSPSPWTSGGTYNEQFF.

The chain couples TRBV28 to TRBJ1-2; D not resolved. Germline lookup yields CDR1 MDHEN and CDR2 SYDVKM. The V end was cut by 3 bases, the J end by 1 base, with 9 bases between. The CDR3 loop spans 14 amino acids. In DNA, the CDR3 is TGTGCCAGCAGTTTGGTAAGGAGTAACTATGGCTACACCTTC. Its translation is CASSLVRSNYGYTF.

The J gene is TRBJ2-2, the V gene TRBV9, with D possibly called TRBD1 or TRBD2 (5 bases each). V lost 7 bases and J lost 0, with 10 bases in between. The CDR3 is made up of 14 amino acids. The V gene's germline CDR1 is SGDLS and CDR2 YYNGEE. The CDR3 sequence is CASGGTTNTGELFF. For the CDR3, the DNA is TGTGCCAGCGGGGGAACAACGAACACCGGGGAGCTGTTTTTT.

The chain employs TRBV6-2 or TRBV6-3 and TRBJ2-7; weak D call: TRBD2 (6 bases). V lost 6 bases and J lost 2, with 20 bases in between. The CDR3 loop spans 16 amino acids. Germline lookup yields CDR1 MNHEY and CDR2 SVGEGT. CDR3 region: CASSWKRGGFAYEQYF. In DNA form, the CDR3 reads TGTGCCAGCAGCTGGAAGAGGGGAGGTTTCGCCTACGAGCAGTACTTC.

The rearrangement joins TRBV5-1 to TRBJ1-1, with 9 bases fitting TRBD1. The CDR3 consists of 15 residues. CDR1 and CDR2 from the germline V gene are SGHRS and YFSETQ. V shed 2 bases and J 5 bases; nucleotides not matched to a gene: 7. For the CDR3, the DNA is TGCGCCAGCAGCTTACCCCGGACAGGGGAAACTGAAGCTTTCTTT. It encodes CASSLPRTGETEAFF.

CDR3 region: CASSLARDRFPFF. CDR3 nucleotides: TGTGCCAGCAGTTTAGCCCGGGACAGATTCCCGTTCTTC. V and J are TRBV27 and TRBJ2-1; 7 bases match TRBD1. The V segment lost 2 bases and the J segment 15 bases; nucleotides outside the gene matches: 10. The CDR3 length is 13 residues. Germline CDR1 and CDR2: MNHEY and SMNVEV (reference sequence).

V is TRBV29-1 and J is TRBJ2-2; unclear D gene. Germline V gene lookup returns CDR1 SQVTM and CDR2 ANQGSEA. V was trimmed by 4 bases and J by 1 base, leaving 13 bases between them. The CDR3 totals 15 residues. This CDR3 reads CSVGKPPGNTGELFF. In nucleotides, the CDR3 is TGCAGCGTTGGAAAGCCCCCTGGGAACACCGGGGAGCTGTTTTTT.

The chain uses TRBV29-1 and TRBJ1-1; 10 nucleotides align to TRBD1. CDR1 is SQVTM, CDR2 ANQGSEA, per germline. V shed 4 bases and J 7 bases; nucleotides not matched to a gene: 3. This CDR3 is 12 amino acids long. CDR3 loop: CSVGGQGNEAFF. CDR3 nucleotide sequence: TGCAGCGTTGGGGGACAGGGGAATGAAGCTTTCTTT.

V usage is TRBV12-3 or TRBV12-4 and J usage is TRBJ1-6; 9 nucleotides align to TRBD1. V trimming: 3 bases; J trimming: 7 bases; junction bases outside the gene matches: 4. The CDR3 covers 15 residues. DNA for the CDR3: TGTGCCAGCAGTTTCGGGACAGGGTTGAATTCACCCCTCCACTTT. It encodes CASSFGTGLNSPLHF.

This chain links TRBV7-2 with TRBJ2-7; D gene ambiguous. Germline CDR1 and CDR2: SGHTA and FQGNSA. V lost 1 base, J lost 3 bases, and 13 bases lay in between. The CDR3 is made up of 15 amino acids. CDR3 nucleotide sequence: TGTGCCAGCAGCTTAGAGTGGACGGCCTTCTACGAGCAGTACTTC. This sequence encodes CASSLEWTAFYEQYF.

The V gene is TRBV7-9, the J gene TRBJ1-2, with 10 bases matching TRBD1. The CDR3 consists of 14 residues. Germline assignment: CDR1 SEHNR and CDR2 FQNEAQ (reference sequence). Trimming took 5 bases from V and 6 from J; bases not matched to a gene: 6. CDR3 sequence reads: CASSIGTGENGYTF. DNA of the CDR3: TGTGCCAGCAGCATCGGGACAGGGGAAAATGGCTACACCTTC. Based on the CDR3 plus reference TRBV7-9 and TRBJ1-2, the full variable domain is DTGVSQNPRHKITKRGQNVTFRCDPISEHNRLYWYRQTLGQGPEFLTYFQNEAQLEKSRLLSDRFSAERPKGSFSTLEIQRTEQGDSAMYLCASSIGTGENGYTFGSGTRLTVV.

This chain uses TRBV25-1 with TRBJ1-2; 8 nucleotides agree with TRBD1. V lost 10 bases, J lost 6 bases, and 10 bases stayed unmatched. The CDR3 sequence is 13 residues long. Germline values: CDR1 MGHDK, CDR2 SYGVNS. CDR3 nucleotides: TGTGCCACCCTACAGGGGGAAGTGGATGGCTACACCTTC. This gives the protein CATLQGEVDGYTF.

The rearrangement uses TRBV29-1 and TRBJ1-5, with TRBD1 matching 7 bases. The V gene's germline CDR1 is SQVTM and CDR2 ANQGSEA. V lost 4 bases, J lost 4 bases, and 7 bases stayed unmatched. This CDR3 is 14 amino acids long. CDR3 sequence: CSVAKTGPNQPQHF. The CDR3, as DNA: TGCAGCGTTGCTAAGACAGGGCCAAATCAGCCCCAGCATTTT.

The chain recombines TRBV12-3 or TRBV12-4 with TRBJ2-1; 9 bases agree with TRBD2. The length of the CDR3 is 14 residues. Losses at the gene ends were 8 bases for V and 3 bases for J; bases not matched to a gene: 5. The CDR3 protein is CASGSGGRYNEQFF. Written as DNA, the CDR3 is TGTGCCAGCGGTAGCGGGGGCCGCTACAATGAGCAGTTCTTC.